The clone carrying this T cell receptor (beta chain) was observed a handful of times. Its specificity is not known. The sample is drawn from a study of T cell responses to AZD1222 COVID-19 vaccine. At the level of the study: Recipients boosted at about 4 weeks or about 12 weeks are pooled. Broader study findings: With dominance at 160-218 and 743-854, vaccine-associated CD4 TCRs spanned spike. Donor demographics were predominantly white British with a female majority; clonal diversity may be underestimated. Repertoire samples came only from after the peak T cell response.

Repertoires were generated with immunoSEQ multiplex PCR, while TCRdb's copy carries only in-frame clones and drops some. The sample includes about 140,000 clones, about four fifths of them seen just once. The V gene lost 6 bases and the J gene lost 0 bases, with 6 bases spanning the gap. This CDR3 is 13 amino acids long. Germline V CDR1 and CDR2: SNHLY, FYNNEI. The TCR comes from an adult in good health. Sample: peripheral blood, taken on day 0 of AZD1222 vaccination. V is TRBV2 and J is TRBJ1-5; D might be TRBD1 (5 bases). CDR3 sequence reads: CASRDNSNQPQHF. DNA of the CDR3: TGTGCCAGCAGGGACAATAGCAATCAGCCCCAGCATTTT.